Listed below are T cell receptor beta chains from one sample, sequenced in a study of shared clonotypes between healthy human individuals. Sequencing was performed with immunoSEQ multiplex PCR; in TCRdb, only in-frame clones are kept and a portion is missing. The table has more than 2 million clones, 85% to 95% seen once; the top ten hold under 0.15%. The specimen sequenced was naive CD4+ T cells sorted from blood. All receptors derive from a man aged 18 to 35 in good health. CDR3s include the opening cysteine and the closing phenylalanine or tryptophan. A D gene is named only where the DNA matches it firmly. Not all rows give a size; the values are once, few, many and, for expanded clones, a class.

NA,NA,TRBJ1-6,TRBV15,TGTGCCACCAGCACCTGGCCGGGTCCCAATAATTCACCCCTCCACTTT,CATSTWPGPNNSPLHF
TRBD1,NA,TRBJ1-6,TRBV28,TGTGCCAGCAGTTTATCGCCAGGGGGCTATAATTCACCCCTCCACTTT,CASSLSPGGYNSPLHF
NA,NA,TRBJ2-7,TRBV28,TGTGCCAGCAGTCCAAAACTGGGGCAGGCCTACGAGCAGTACTTC,CASSPKLGQAYEQYF
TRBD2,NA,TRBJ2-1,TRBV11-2,TGTGCCAGCAACAGCGGGGGGATTAGCTCCTACAATGAGCAGTTCTTC,CASNSGGISSYNEQFF
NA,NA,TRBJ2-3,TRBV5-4,TGTGCCAGCAGCTTGGATAGGGTTACGCAGTATTTT,CASSLDRVTQYF
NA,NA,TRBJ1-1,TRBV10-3,TGTGCCATCAGGGATTCAGGGGACCCAGGGATGAACACTGAAGCTTTCTTT,CAIRDSGDPGMNTEAFF
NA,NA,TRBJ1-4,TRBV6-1,TGTGCCAGCAGTGAAGTAGGGACTAATGAAAAACTGTTTTTT,CASSEVGTNEKLFF
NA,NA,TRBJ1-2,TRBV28,TGTGCCAGCAGCCCCGGTGGCCTAGGCTACACCTTC,CASSPGGLGYTF
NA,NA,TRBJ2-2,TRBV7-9,TGTGCCAGCAGCTTAGCGATTGGGAACACCGGGGAGCTGTTTTTT,CASSLAIGNTGELFF
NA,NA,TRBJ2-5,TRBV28,TGTGCCAGCAGTCCCGACAGTGGAGAGACCCAGTACTTC,CASSPDSGETQYF
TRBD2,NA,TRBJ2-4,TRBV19,TGTGCCAGTAGTATTTCGCTAGCGGGGACCAAAAACATTCAGTACTTC,CASSISLAGTKNIQYF
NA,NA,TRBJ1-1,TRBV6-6,TGTGCCAGCAGTTACTCTAGGGGGAACACTGAAGCTTTCTTT,CASSYSRGNTEAFF
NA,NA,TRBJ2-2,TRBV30,TGTGCCTGGAAGGCGGGACAGAGATCGAACACCGGGGAGCTGTTTTTT,CAWKAGQRSNTGELFF
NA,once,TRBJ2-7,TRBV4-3,TGCGCCAGCAGCCAAGAGGGGGGGCCGCAGTACTTC,CASSQEGGPQYF
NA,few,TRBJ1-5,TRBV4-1,TGCGCCAGCAGCCAAGTCTACAATCAGCCCCAGCATTTT,CASSQVYNQPQHF
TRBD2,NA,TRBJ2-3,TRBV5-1,TGCGCCAGCAGCATACTAGCGGGGGCCCGCACAGATACGCAGTATTTT,CASSILAGARTDTQYF
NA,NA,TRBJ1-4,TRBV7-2,TGTGCCAGCAGCTTAAGCCGGACTAATGAAAAACTGTTTTTT,CASSLSRTNEKLFF
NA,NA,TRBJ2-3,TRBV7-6,TGTGCCAGCAGCGCCTGGGGTGTTGCAGATACGCAGTATTTT,CASSAWGVADTQYF
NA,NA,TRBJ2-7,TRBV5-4,TGTGCCAGCAGCTTGGGGGGGGAAGACTACGAGCAGTACTTC,CASSLGGEDYEQYF
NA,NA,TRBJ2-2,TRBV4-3,TGCGCCAGCAGCCCAGAGGGGCCCACCGGGGAGCTGTTTTTT,CASSPEGPTGELFF
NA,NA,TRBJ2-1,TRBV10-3,TGTGCCATCAGTGTGGAGGGACGGAGTTGGCATGAGCAGTTCTTC,CAISVEGRSWHEQFF
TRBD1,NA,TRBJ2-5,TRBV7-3,TGTGCCAGCAGCTTGGGGACAGGCGATCGAAAGACCCAGTACTTC,CASSLGTGDRKTQYF
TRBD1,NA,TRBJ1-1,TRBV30,TGTGTTTTGAAGGCAGGGGGGAACACTGAAGCTTTCTTT,CVLKAGGNTEAFF
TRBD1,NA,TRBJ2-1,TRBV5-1,TGCGCCAGCAGCTTGAGGGTGGGACAGAAGTCCTACAATGAGCAGTTCTTC,CASSLRVGQKSYNEQFF
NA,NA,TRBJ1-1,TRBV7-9,TGTGCCAGCAGCTTAACAGGCAACACTGAAGCTTTCTTT,CASSLTGNTEAFF
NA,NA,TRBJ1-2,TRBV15,TGTGCCACCAGCAGAGAACCTCAGGGCCACTATGGCTACACCTTC,CATSREPQGHYGYTF
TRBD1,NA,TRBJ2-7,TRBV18,TGTGCCAGCTCAAGACAGGGTCGGGCCTACGAGCAGTACTTC,CASSRQGRAYEQYF
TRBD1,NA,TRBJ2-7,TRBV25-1,TGTGCCAGCAGTAAATTGGACAGGGAATCCGAGCAGTACTTC,CASSKLDRESEQYF
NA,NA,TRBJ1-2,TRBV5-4,TGTGCCAGCACCAGGGGCAGCTCCTATGGCTACACCTTC,CASTRGSSYGYTF
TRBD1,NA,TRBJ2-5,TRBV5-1,TGCGCCAGCAGCCCTGGGGACAGGGGTTCCAAAGAGACCCAGTACTTC,CASSPGDRGSKETQYF
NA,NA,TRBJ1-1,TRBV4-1,TGCGCCAGCAGCCATTTTCTCGAGAACACTGAAGCTTTCTTT,CASSHFLENTEAFF
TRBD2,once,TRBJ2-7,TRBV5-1,TGCGCCAGCAGCTTGGGAGGGACTAGCGGGACCTACGAGCAGTACTTC,CASSLGGTSGTYEQYF
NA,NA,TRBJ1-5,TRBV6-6,TGTGCCAGCAGTTACTCGATTAGCAATCAGCCCCAGCATTTT,CASSYSISNQPQHF
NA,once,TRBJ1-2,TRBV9,TGTGCCAGCAGCGTAGACAGAAACTATGGCTACACCTTC,CASSVDRNYGYTF
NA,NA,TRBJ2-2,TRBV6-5,TGTGCCAGCCTGGGCGGACCCAACACCGGGGAGCTGTTTTTT,CASLGGPNTGELFF
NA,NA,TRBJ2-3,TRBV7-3,TGTGCCAGCAGCTTAGGGCGGGGACTCACAGATACGCAGTATTTT,CASSLGRGLTDTQYF
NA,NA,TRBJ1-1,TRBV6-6,TGTGCCAGCAGTTTCCCCTCGACAGAGAACACTGAAGCTTTCTTT,CASSFPSTENTEAFF
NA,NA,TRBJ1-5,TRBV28,TGTGCCACCCACAGGGATCTGGGAGGGGGTAGCAATCAGCCCCAGCATTTT,CATHRDLGGGSNQPQHF
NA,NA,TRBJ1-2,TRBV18,TGTGCCAGCTCACCCCAAGAAGGCTACACCTTC,CASSPQEGYTF
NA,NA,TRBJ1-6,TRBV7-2,TGTGCCAGCAGCTTCCTCGACACCGGAATTTCACCCCTCCACTTT,CASSFLDTGISPLHF
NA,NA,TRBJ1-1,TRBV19,TGTGCCAGTAGTACAGGGGTCGTGAACACTGAAGCTTTCTTT,CASSTGVVNTEAFF
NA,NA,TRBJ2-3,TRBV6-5,TGTGCTAGCAGGGGGGGTCGCACAGATACGCAGTATTTT,CASRGGRTDTQYF
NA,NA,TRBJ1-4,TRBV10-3,TGTGCCATCAGAGGAGGGACGGATGAAAAACTGTTTTTT,CAIRGGTDEKLFF
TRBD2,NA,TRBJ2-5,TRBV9,TGTGCCAGCAGCACCGAGAGCGGGAGGGGAGAGACCCAGTACTTC,CASSTESGRGETQYF
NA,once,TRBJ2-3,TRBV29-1,TGCAGCGTTGAAGTGGTTGAGACAGATACGCAGTATTTT,CSVEVVETDTQYF
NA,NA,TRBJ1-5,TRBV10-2,TGCGCCAGCAGGGGGCCGGGCATCAATCAGCCCCAGCATTTT,CASRGPGINQPQHF
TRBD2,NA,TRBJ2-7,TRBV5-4,TGTGCCACCTCCCAGGGCCTAGCGGGATTCTCAAACTACGAGCAGTACTTC,CATSQGLAGFSNYEQYF
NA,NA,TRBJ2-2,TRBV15,TGTGCCACCCCCCGGGGCAACACCGGGGAGCTGTTTTTT,CATPRGNTGELFF
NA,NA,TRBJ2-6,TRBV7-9,TGTGCCAGCAGGGACGGGCGCACTCCTGGGGCCAACGTCCTGACTTTC,CASRDGRTPGANVLTF